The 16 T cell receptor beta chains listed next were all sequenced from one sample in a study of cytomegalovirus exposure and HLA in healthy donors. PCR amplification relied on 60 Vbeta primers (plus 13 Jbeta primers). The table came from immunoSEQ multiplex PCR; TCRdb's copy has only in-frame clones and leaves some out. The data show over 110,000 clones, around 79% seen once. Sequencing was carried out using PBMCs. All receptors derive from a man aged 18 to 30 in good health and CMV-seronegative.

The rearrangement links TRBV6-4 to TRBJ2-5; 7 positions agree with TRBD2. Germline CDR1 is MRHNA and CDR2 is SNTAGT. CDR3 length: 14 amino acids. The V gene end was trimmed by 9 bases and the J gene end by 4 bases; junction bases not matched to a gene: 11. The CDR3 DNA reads TGTGCCAGAATGGGGCGGGGAGGGCGAGAGACCCAGTACTTC. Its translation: CARMGRGGRETQYF.

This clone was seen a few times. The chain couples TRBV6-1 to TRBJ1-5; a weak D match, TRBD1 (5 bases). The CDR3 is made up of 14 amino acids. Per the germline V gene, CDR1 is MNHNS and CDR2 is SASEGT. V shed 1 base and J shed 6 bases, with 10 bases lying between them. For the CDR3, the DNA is TGTGCCAGCAGTGAAGGCAGGGTACCTCAGCCCCAGCATTTT. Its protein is CASSEGRVPQPQHF.

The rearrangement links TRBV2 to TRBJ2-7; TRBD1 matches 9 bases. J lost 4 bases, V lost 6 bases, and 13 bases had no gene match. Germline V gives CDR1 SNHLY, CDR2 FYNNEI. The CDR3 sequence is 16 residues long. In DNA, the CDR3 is TGTGCCAGCAGAAAAGGGGGAGGGACAGGGATTTACGAGCAGTACTTC. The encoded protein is CASRKGGGTGIYEQYF.

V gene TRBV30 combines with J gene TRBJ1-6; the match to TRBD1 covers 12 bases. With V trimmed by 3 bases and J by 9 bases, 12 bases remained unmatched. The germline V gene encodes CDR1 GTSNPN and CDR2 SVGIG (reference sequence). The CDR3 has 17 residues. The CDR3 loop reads CAWRGDMGQGAPSPLHF. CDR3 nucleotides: TGTGCCTGGAGGGGGGATATGGGACAGGGGGCGCCTTCACCCCTCCACTTT. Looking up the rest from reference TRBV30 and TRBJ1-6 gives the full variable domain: SQTIHQWPATLVQPVGSPLSLECTVEGTSNPNLYWYRQAAGRGLQLLFYSVGIGQISSEVPQNLSASRPQDRQFILSSKKLLLSDSGFYLCAWRGDMGQGAPSPLHFGNGTRLTVT.

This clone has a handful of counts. For the CDR3, the DNA is TGTGCCAGCACTGGAGGGGGCGCAAATTCACCCCTCCACTTT. Translated: CASTGGGANSPLHF. The chain joins TRBV6-5 to TRBJ1-6, with TRBD1 identical over 7 bases. The length of the CDR3 is 14 residues. Per germline, CDR1 MNHEY and CDR2 SVGAGI. V lost 7 bases and J lost 7; bases outside the gene matches: 7.

The CDR3 DNA reads TGTGCCAGCACTGTGAGGGGGTCCCCTAATGAGCAGTTCTTC. This codes for CASTVRGSPNEQFF. This chain links TRBV13 with TRBJ2-1; D perhaps matches TRBD1 (6 bases). V was pared by 7 bases and J by 7 bases, with 17 bases between. Looked up from germline, CDR1 is PRHDT and CDR2 is FYEKMQ (reference sequence). This CDR3 is built from 14 residues.

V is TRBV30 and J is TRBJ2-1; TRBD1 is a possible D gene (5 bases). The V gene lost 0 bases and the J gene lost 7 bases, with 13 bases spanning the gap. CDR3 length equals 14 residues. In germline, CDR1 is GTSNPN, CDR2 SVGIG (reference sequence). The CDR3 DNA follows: TGTGCCTGGAGTGTAAAGGCAGGGAAAAATGAGCAGTTCTTC. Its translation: CAWSVKAGKNEQFF.

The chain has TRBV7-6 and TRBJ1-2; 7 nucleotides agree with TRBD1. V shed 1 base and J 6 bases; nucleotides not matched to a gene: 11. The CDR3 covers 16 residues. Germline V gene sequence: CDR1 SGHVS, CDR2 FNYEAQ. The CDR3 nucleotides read TGTGCCAGCAGCTTAGGTGACTTAGGGGGCCATCATGGCTACACCTTC. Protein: CASSLGDLGGHHGYTF.

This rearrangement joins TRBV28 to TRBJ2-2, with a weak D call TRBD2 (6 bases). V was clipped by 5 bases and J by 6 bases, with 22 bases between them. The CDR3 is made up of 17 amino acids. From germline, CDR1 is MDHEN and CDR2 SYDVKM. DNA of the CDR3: TGTGCCAGCAGTGGCCTTTTCGGGGGTAGTGTGTCCGGGGAGCTGTTTTTT. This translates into CASSGLFGGSVSGELFF. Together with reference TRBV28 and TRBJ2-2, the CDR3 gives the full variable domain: DVKVTQSSRYLVKRTGEKVFLECVQDMDHENMFWYRQDPGLGLRLIYFSYDVKMKEKGDIPEGYSVSREKKERFSLILESASTNQTSMYLCASSGLFGGSVSGELFFGEGSRLTVL.

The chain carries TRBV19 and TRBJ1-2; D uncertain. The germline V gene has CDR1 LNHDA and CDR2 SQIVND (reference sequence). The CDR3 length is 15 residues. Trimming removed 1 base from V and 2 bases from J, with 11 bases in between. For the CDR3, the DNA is TGTGCCAGTAGTATAGGAGGCAGAGAAAACTATGGCTACACCTTC. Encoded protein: CASSIGGRENYGYTF. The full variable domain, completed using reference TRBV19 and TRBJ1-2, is DGGITQSPKYLFRKEGQNVTLSCEQNLNHDAMYWYRQDPGQGLRLIYYSQIVNDFQKGDIAEGYSVSREKKESFPLTVTSAQKNPTAFYLCASSIGGRENYGYTFGSGTRLTVV.

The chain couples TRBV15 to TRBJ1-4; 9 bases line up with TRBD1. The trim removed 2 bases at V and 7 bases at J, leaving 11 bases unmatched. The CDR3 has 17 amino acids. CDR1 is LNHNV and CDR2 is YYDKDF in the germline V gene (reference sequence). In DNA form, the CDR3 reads TGTGCCACCAGCAGAAACCCCAGGACAGGGGAGGTTGAAAAACTGTTTTTT. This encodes CATSRNPRTGEVEKLFF.

As DNA, the CDR3 is TGCGCCAGCAAGACAGAGAACACCGGGGAGCTGTTTTTT. This gives the protein CASKTENTGELFF. The gene calls are TRBV5-1 and TRBJ2-2, with D possibly being TRBD1 (5 bases). Trimming pared 6 bases from V and 1 base from J, leaving 7 bases between. CDR1 SGHRS and CDR2 YFSETQ come from the germline V gene. The CDR3 is 13 amino acids.

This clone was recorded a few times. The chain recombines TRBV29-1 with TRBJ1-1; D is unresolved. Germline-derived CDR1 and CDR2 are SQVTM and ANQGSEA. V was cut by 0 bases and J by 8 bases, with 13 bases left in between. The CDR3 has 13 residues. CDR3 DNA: TGCAGCGTTGAAGATCATCTAGTCCCCGAAGCTTTCTTT. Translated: CSVEDHLVPEAFF.

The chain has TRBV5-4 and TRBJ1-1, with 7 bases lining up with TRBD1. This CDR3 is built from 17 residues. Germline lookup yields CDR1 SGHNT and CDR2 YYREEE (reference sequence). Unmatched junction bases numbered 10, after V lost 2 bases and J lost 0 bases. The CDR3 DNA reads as TGTGCCAGCAGCTTAGACAGGGTTGGGGTCTTGAACACTGAAGCTTTCTTT. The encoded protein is CASSLDRVGVLNTEAFF. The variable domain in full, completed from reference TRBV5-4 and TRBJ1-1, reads ETGVTQSPTHLIKTRGQQVTLRCSSQSGHNTVSWYQQALGQGPQFIFQYYREEENGRGNFPPRFSGLQFPNYSSELNVNALELDDSALYLCASSLDRVGVLNTEAFFGQGTRLTVV.

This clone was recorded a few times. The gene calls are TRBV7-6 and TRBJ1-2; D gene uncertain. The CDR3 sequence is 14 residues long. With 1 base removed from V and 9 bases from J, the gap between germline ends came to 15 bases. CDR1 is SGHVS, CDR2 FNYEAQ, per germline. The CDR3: CASSLGQEPWSYTF. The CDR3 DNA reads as TGTGCCAGCAGCTTAGGCCAGGAACCCTGGAGCTACACCTTC.

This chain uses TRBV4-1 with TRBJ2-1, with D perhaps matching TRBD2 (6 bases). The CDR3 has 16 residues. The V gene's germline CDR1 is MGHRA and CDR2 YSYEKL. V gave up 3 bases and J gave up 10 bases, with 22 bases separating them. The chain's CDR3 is CASSHPGLQHIIEQFF. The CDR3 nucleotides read TGCGCCAGCAGCCATCCGGGACTCCAACATATCATCGAGCAGTTCTTC.